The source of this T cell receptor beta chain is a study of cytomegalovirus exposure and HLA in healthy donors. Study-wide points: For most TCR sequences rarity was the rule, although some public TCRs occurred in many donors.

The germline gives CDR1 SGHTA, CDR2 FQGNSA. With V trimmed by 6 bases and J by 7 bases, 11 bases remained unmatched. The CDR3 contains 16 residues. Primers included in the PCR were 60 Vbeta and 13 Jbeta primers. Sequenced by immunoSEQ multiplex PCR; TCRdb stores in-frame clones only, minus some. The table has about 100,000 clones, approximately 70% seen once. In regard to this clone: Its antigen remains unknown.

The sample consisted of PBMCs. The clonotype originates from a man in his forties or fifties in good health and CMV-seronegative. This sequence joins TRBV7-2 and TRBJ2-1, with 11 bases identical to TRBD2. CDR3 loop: CASRHLAGGRRNEQFF. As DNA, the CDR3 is TGTGCCAGCAGACACTTAGCGGGGGGGCGACGAAATGAGCAGTTCTTC.